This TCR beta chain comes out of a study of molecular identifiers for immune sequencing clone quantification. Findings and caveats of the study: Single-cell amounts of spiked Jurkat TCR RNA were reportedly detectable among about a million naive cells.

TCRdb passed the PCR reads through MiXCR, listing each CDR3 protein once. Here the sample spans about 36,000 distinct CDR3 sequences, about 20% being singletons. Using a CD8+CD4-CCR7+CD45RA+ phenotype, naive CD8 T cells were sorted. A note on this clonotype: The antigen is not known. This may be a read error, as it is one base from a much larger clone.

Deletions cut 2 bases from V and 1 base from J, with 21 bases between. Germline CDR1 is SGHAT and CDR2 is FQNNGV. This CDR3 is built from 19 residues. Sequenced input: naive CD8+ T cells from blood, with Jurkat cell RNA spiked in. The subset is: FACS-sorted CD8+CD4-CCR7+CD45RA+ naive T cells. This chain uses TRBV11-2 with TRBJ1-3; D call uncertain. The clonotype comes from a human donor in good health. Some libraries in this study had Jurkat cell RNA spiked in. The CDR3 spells CASSLRRPSDGRSGNTIYF. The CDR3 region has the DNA TGTGCCAGCAGCTTACGCCGACCCTCGGACGGGAGATCTGGAAACACCATATATTTT.